What follows is one T cell receptor (beta chain) and its context. This entry is derived from a study of shared T cell receptors in the human thymus. Here immunoSEQ multiplex PCR was the method, and the copy in TCRdb shows in-frame clones only, minus some. The sample contains almost 550,000 clones, about four fifths of which appear only once. V trimming: 7 bases; J trimming: 0 bases; junction bases outside the gene matches: 14. CDR3 length equals 17 residues. Germline CDR1 SGHTS, CDR2 YDEGEE. These sequences were also reported in another study, on human thymus T cells. As that report states: Donation came from healthy Finnish infants having corrective surgery for congenital heart defects.

Source material: thymocytes. This sequence originates from a boy under two years old with a congenital heart defect. The chain has TRBV5-8 and TRBJ1-2, with 8 bases that match TRBD1. The DNA of the CDR3 is TGTGCCAGCGGATATGACAGGGGCCCCCTTACTAACTATGGCTACACCTTC. Its translation is CASGYDRGPLTNYGYTF.